The 9 T cell receptor beta chains presented below share a single source sample, sequenced in a study of cytomegalovirus exposure and HLA in healthy donors. Sequencing used immunoSEQ multiplex PCR; TCRdb keeps in-frame clones, though not all of them. Among more than 85,000 clones listed, around nine tenths were seen once. Source material: PBMCs. The receptor set was obtained from a woman aged 30 to 39 in good health and CMV-seropositive.

The rearrangement links TRBV20-1 to TRBJ2-7; D gene uncertain. The ends were cut back, 5 bases at V and 1 base at J, with 6 bases in the middle. Germline CDR1 is DFQATT and CDR2 is SNEGSKA (reference sequence). This CDR3 comprises 11 residues. The CDR3, as DNA: TGCAGTGCTCCACTATCCTACGAGCAGTACTTC. As protein: CSAPLSYEQYF.

The rearrangement uses TRBV5-1 and TRBJ2-3, with 12 bases aligning to TRBD2. V shed 7 bases, J shed 1 base, and the junction held 13 bases outside the gene matches. The CDR3 has 18 residues. Germline CDR1 and CDR2: SGHRS and YFSETQ. CDR3 sequence: CASSPLAGGPFGTDTQYF. The DNA of the CDR3 is TGCGCCAGCTCCCCTCTAGCGGGGGGGCCTTTCGGCACAGATACGCAGTATTTT.

A few counts support this clone. This sequence joins TRBV5-4 and TRBJ2-7, with 9 bases matching TRBD1. Germline V gives CDR1 SGHNT, CDR2 YYREEE (reference sequence). The CDR3 is made up of 16 amino acids. V gave up 5 bases and J gave up 5 bases; unmatched junction bases: 14. CDR3 in amino acids: CASSSPNRGLDNEQYF. Written as DNA, the CDR3 is TGTGCCAGCAGTTCGCCGAACAGGGGGCTGGACAACGAGCAGTACTTC.

The genes are TRBV9 and TRBJ2-2; a weak D match, TRBD2 (6 bases). The CDR3 totals 15 residues. V lost 3 bases to trimming and J lost 7 bases, with 16 bases between them. Per germline, CDR1 SGDLS and CDR2 YYNGEE. The CDR3 bases are TGTGCCAGCAGCGCCTCTTGGCGGGATAGCGGGGAGCTGTTTTTT. This sequence encodes CASSASWRDSGELFF.

This chain joins TRBV5-4 and TRBJ2-3; D is possibly TRBD1 (6 bases). Per the germline V gene, CDR1 is SGHNT and CDR2 is YYREEE (reference sequence). Trimming stripped 7 bases from V and 4 bases from J, with 22 bases between. The CDR3 is 16 residues long. The CDR3 sequence: CASGLIGQRGADTQYF. CDR3 nucleotide sequence: TGTGCCAGCGGCCTTATAGGACAGCGAGGGGCAGATACGCAGTATTTT.

This sequence joins TRBV6-6 and TRBJ1-1; weak D call: TRBD1 (6 bases). Germline V gives CDR1 MNHNY, CDR2 SVGAGI (reference sequence). V lost 5 bases to trimming and J lost 2 bases, with 12 bases between them. This CDR3 is built from 14 residues. CDR3 loop: CASSRTEQNTEAFF. The DNA for the CDR3 is TGTGCCAGCAGTCGGACAGAGCAAAACACTGAAGCTTTCTTT.

The rearrangement joins TRBV5-1 to TRBJ2-5; TRBD1 agrees at 9 bases. There are 14 residues in the CDR3. Germline CDR1 is SGHRS and CDR2 is YFSETQ. Trimming removed 4 bases from V and 9 bases from J; junction bases left unmatched: 10. The CDR3 region is CASSGIPGQGPQYF. In DNA form, the CDR3 reads TGCGCCAGCAGCGGAATCCCGGGACAGGGACCCCAGTACTTC. Variable domain in full (rest from reference TRBV5-1 and TRBJ2-5): KAGVTQTPRYLIKTRGQQVTLSCSPISGHRSVSWYQQTPGQGLQFLFEYFSETQRNKGNFPGRFSGRQFSNSRSEMNVSTLELGDSALYLCASSGIPGQGPQYFGPGTRLLVL.

The CDR3 coding sequence is TGTGCCATCAGCGGGGGGGACACAGATACGCAGTATTTT. Protein product: CAISGGDTDTQYF. The chain uses TRBV10-3 and TRBJ2-3, with TRBD2 matching over 8 bases. Germline assignment: CDR1 ENHRY and CDR2 SYGVKD. The CDR3 extends over 13 amino acids. V dropped 6 bases and J dropped 2; count of bases not matched to a gene: 1.

The V gene is TRBV7-6, the J gene TRBJ2-5; TRBD2 agrees at 13 bases. The V segment lost 5 bases and the J segment 2 bases; nucleotides outside the gene matches: 5. The CDR3 runs to 16 residues. Germline V lookup: CDR1 SGHVS, CDR2 FNYEAQ. As DNA, the CDR3 is TGTGCCAGCAGCCTACTAGCGGGAGGGCCGCAAGAGACCCAGTACTTC. Translated: CASSLLAGGPQETQYF. The variable domain in full, with the rest retrieved from reference TRBV7-6 and TRBJ2-5, is GAGVSQSPRYKVTKRGQDVALRCDPISGHVSLYWYRQALGQGPEFLTYFNYEAQQDKSGLPNDRFSAERPEGSISTLTIQRTEQRDSAMYRCASSLLAGGPQETQYFGPGTRLLVL.